The rows below give T cell receptor beta chains drawn from one sample of a study of shared clonotypes between healthy human individuals. Clones were sequenced by immunoSEQ multiplex PCR, and TCRdb holds only the in-frame ones, with some missing. This table has about 1.5 million clones, under 99% appearing once. Sequenced input: naive CD4+ T cells sorted from blood. These receptors originate from a man aged 30 to 39 in good health. CDR3s include the opening cysteine and the closing phenylalanine or tryptophan. A D gene is named only where the DNA matches it firmly. Clone size is given for some rows only: seen once, a few or many times, or a class if the clone is expanded.

CDR3 length,D gene,clone size,J gene,V gene,CDR3 protein,CDR3 DNA
16,-,-,TRBJ1-2,TRBV15,CATSPIHRQDNYGYTF,TGTGCCACCAGCCCTATTCATCGGCAGGATAACTATGGCTACACCTTC
14,-,-,TRBJ2-7,TRBV6-1,CATGSLATAYEQYF,TGTGCCACGGGTTCTCTAGCGACGGCCTACGAGCAGTACTTC
16,-,once,TRBJ2-5,TRBV28,CASRQEGAAGQETQYF,TGTGCCAGCAGACAGGAAGGGGCGGCAGGCCAAGAGACCCAGTACTTC
15,TRBD1,-,TRBJ1-5,TRBV28,CASSEQGARNQPQHF,TGTGCCAGCAGTGAACAGGGGGCGCGTAATCAGCCCCAGCATTTT
21,TRBD2,-,TRBJ2-7,TRBV15,CATSRDTGMGLAGGHSYEQYF,TGTGCCACCAGCAGAGACACGGGAATGGGACTAGCGGGAGGACATTCCTACGAGCAGTACTTC
14,-,-,TRBJ1-5,TRBV28,CASSPRRGYQPQHF,TGTGCCAGCAGTCCCCGCAGGGGTTATCAGCCCCAGCATTTT
15,TRBD1,-,TRBJ2-7,TRBV2,CASTAQGRQGYEQYF,TGTGCCAGCACTGCCCAGGGAAGACAGGGGTACGAGCAGTACTTC
14,-,-,TRBJ2-5,TRBV27,CASSLQGQAETQYF,TGTGCCAGCAGTTTGCAGGGGCAGGCAGAGACCCAGTACTTC
17,TRBD2,-,TRBJ2-5,TRBV7-6,CASSLLVAGGPSETQYF,TGTGCCAGCAGCTTATTAGTAGCGGGAGGGCCTTCAGAGACCCAGTACTTC
15,-,-,TRBJ2-1,TRBV7-2,CASSLDFGSYNEQFF,TGTGCCAGCAGCTTAGATTTCGGGAGCTACAATGAGCAGTTCTTC
16,TRBD1,-,TRBJ2-3,TRBV10-3,CAISAPGQGISDTQYF,TGTGCCATCAGTGCACCGGGACAGGGGATTTCGGATACGCAGTATTTT
14,-,-,TRBJ1-4,TRBV28,CASSLPFKDEKLFF,TGTGCCAGCAGTTTACCCTTTAAAGACGAAAAACTGTTTTTT
13,-,-,TRBJ2-7,TRBV6-5,CASSYEESYEQYF,TGTGCCAGCAGTTACGAGGAATCCTACGAGCAGTACTTC
15,-,-,TRBJ2-2,TRBV10-1,CASSETRSNTGELFF,TGCGCCAGCAGTGAAACTAGATCAAACACCGGGGAGCTGTTTTTT
13,-,-,TRBJ2-1,TRBV18,CASSPIEAGKQFF,TGTGCCAGCTCACCAATAGAGGCGGGTAAGCAGTTCTTC
14,-,-,TRBJ1-1,TRBV6-5,CASKQGTWNTEAFF,TGTGCCAGCAAGCAGGGCACTTGGAACACTGAAGCTTTCTTT
16,-,-,TRBJ2-1,TRBV7-3,CASSLMPSLPYNEQFF,TGTGCCAGCAGCTTAATGCCTAGCTTACCCTACAATGAGCAGTTCTTC
17,TRBD1,-,TRBJ2-7,TRBV18,CASSSRTGLIAPYEQYF,TGTGCCAGCTCATCGAGGACAGGGTTAATTGCCCCCTACGAGCAGTACTTC
16,TRBD2,once,TRBJ2-7,TRBV5-6,CASSLPTSGRSYEQYF,TGTGCCAGCAGCTTGCCGACTAGCGGGCGCTCCTACGAGCAGTACTTC
14,-,-,TRBJ1-1,TRBV29-1,CSVGLGSMNTEAFF,TGCAGCGTTGGACTCGGATCCATGAACACTGAAGCTTTCTTT
15,TRBD2,once,TRBJ2-5,TRBV11-2,CASSPKIAGRETQYF,TGTGCCAGCAGCCCTAAAATAGCGGGTCGAGAGACCCAGTACTTC
15,-,-,TRBJ1-3,TRBV5-1,CASSMSRSAGNTIYF,TGCGCCAGCAGCATGAGTAGGTCGGCCGGAAACACCATATATTTT
18,TRBD1,-,TRBJ2-3,TRBV7-3,CASSSQAPGQGTTDTQYF,TGTGCCAGCAGCTCCCAGGCCCCGGGACAGGGGACCACAGATACGCAGTATTTT
13,-,-,TRBJ2-1,TRBV2,CASSPDADNEQFF,TGTGCCAGCAGTCCGGACGCCGACAATGAGCAGTTCTTC
14,TRBD1,-,TRBJ2-5,TRBV5-1,CASSSGQGQETQYF,TGCGCCAGCAGCTCCGGACAGGGGCAAGAGACCCAGTACTTC
15,-,-,TRBJ2-1,TRBV6-5,CASSYSGQTGNEQFF,TGTGCCAGCAGTTACTCGGGGCAGACCGGCAATGAGCAGTTCTTC
14,-,-,TRBJ2-5,TRBV7-8,CASSRDPVGETQYF,TGTGCCAGCAGCCGAGACCCGGTCGGAGAGACCCAGTACTTC
10,-,-,TRBJ1-2,TRBV29-1,CSVPNGGYTF,TGCAGCGTTCCCAATGGGGGCTACACCTTC
15,TRBD1,-,TRBJ2-7,TRBV7-2,CASSLGSQGAYEQYF,TGTGCCAGCAGCTTAGGTAGCCAGGGGGCCTACGAGCAGTACTTC
17,-,-,TRBJ1-1,TRBV18,CASSPVAGGGMNTEAFF,TGTGCCAGCTCACCGGTCGCCGGGGGGGGAATGAACACTGAAGCTTTCTTT
15,-,-,TRBJ1-5,TRBV19,CARIPGWGRNQPQHF,TGTGCCAGGATCCCCGGGTGGGGGCGCAATCAGCCCCAGCATTTT
14,-,-,TRBJ2-5,TRBV18,CASSPGDGQETQYF,TGTGCCAGCTCACCCGGGGACGGTCAAGAGACCCAGTACTTC
14,TRBD1,-,TRBJ1-1,TRBV7-9,CASSPRGPDTEAFF,TGTGCCAGCAGCCCTAGGGGGCCTGACACTGAAGCTTTCTTT
15,-,-,TRBJ2-3,TRBV28,CASRKPGLPTDTQYF,TGTGCCAGCAGAAAACCGGGACTTCCCACAGATACGCAGTATTTT
21,TRBD2,-,TRBJ2-3,TRBV2,CASSEGRGLGPTSGRTDTQYF,TGTGCCAGCAGTGAAGGAAGGGGCCTGGGCCCGACTAGCGGACGCACAGATACGCAGTATTTT
19,-,-,TRBJ2-5,TRBV18,CASSPLGRGRDFGQETQYF,TGTGCCAGCTCACCACTGGGGAGGGGGCGCGATTTCGGCCAAGAGACCCAGTACTTC
13,-,-,TRBJ1-4,TRBV2,CASRTGPNEKLFF,TGTGCCAGCAGGACGGGTCCTAATGAAAAACTGTTTTTT
16,TRBD2,-,TRBJ2-2,TRBV28,CASSDFSGRAPGELFF,TGTGCCAGCAGTGATTTTAGCGGGAGGGCGCCCGGGGAGCTGTTTTTT
17,-,-,TRBJ1-4,TRBV7-2,CASSLAVIWAPREKLFF,TGTGCCAGCAGCTTAGCGGTTATATGGGCGCCCAGAGAAAAACTGTTTTTT
14,-,-,TRBJ1-4,TRBV6-1,CASSEAVPYEKLFF,TGTGCCAGCAGTGAAGCAGTCCCCTATGAAAAACTGTTTTTT
13,-,-,TRBJ2-6,TRBV30,CAWSAGTPFVLTF,TGTGCCTGGAGTGCTGGGACGCCTTTCGTCCTGACTTTC
15,-,-,TRBJ2-2,TRBV18,CASSPRQLNTGELFF,TGTGCCAGCTCACCGAGACAGTTGAACACCGGGGAGCTGTTTTTT
17,TRBD1,-,TRBJ1-4,TRBV7-9,CASSFRQGLGTNEKLFF,TGTGCCAGCAGTTTCAGACAGGGTTTAGGAACTAATGAAAAACTGTTTTTT
13,-,once,TRBJ2-2,TRBV25-1,CASSAGYVGELFF,TGTGCCAGCAGTGCGGGGTATGTCGGGGAGCTGTTTTTT
16,TRBD2,-,TRBJ2-7,TRBV5-1,CASSLGLAGGRYEQYF,TGCGCCAGCAGCTTGGGACTAGCGGGAGGCCGCTACGAGCAGTACTTC
17,-,once,TRBJ1-5,TRBV19,CASSMWVGQPNGQPQHF,TGTGCCAGTAGTATGTGGGTTGGACAGCCCAATGGGCAGCCCCAGCATTTT
15,-,-,TRBJ2-1,TRBV18,CASSHSSPSYNEQFF,TGTGCCAGCTCACATAGTAGCCCATCCTACAATGAGCAGTTCTTC
12,-,-,TRBJ1-2,TRBV7-2,CASSLQNYGYTF,TGTGCCAGCAGCTTACAGAACTATGGCTACACCTTC